These 28 T cell receptor beta chains were sequenced from one sample in a study of shared clonotypes between healthy human individuals. Clones were read by immunoSEQ multiplex PCR, and TCRdb kept only the in-frame ones, dropping some. The table shows some 680,000 clones, with about three quarters occurring only once. The sample consisted of memory CD4+ T cells sorted from blood. Subset given: CD45RA-negative fraction. The receptors were gathered from a woman aged 30 to 39 in good health.

The chain carries TRBV5-4 and TRBJ2-7, with 7 bases fitting TRBD2. The ends lost 1 base at V and 2 bases at J; junction bases unmatched: 6. The germline V gene encodes CDR1 SGHNT and CDR2 YYREEE (reference sequence). The CDR3 spans 15 residues. In DNA, the CDR3 is TGTGCCAGCAGCTTGCAAGGACTAGGCGCCTACGAGCAGTACTTC. Encoded protein: CASSLQGLGAYEQYF.

The chain couples TRBV5-1 to TRBJ1-2; no definite D call. V dropped 1 base and J dropped 0 bases, with 10 bases sitting between them. This CDR3 comprises 15 residues. The V gene's germline CDR1 is SGHRS and CDR2 YFSETQ. DNA of the CDR3: TGCGCCAGCAGCTTGAACGCAGATTCTAACTATGGCTACACCTTC. It specifies CASSLNADSNYGYTF.

The chain couples TRBV20-1 to TRBJ2-5, with D possibly matching TRBD2 (6 bases). V dropped 5 bases and J dropped 7 bases, with 11 bases sitting between them. Germline values: CDR1 DFQATT, CDR2 SNEGSKA (reference sequence). This CDR3 comprises 11 residues. The CDR3 is CSAGTGGTQYF. CDR3 bases: TGCAGTGCTGGGACTGGCGGGACCCAGTACTTC.

The V call is TRBV27, the J call TRBJ2-2; 8 bases match TRBD1. V lost 6 bases and J lost 5; bases outside the gene matches: 14. The CDR3 totals 17 residues. The germline V gene has CDR1 MNHEY and CDR2 SMNVEV (reference sequence). CDR3 loop: CASRREATGVGTGELFF. The CDR3 DNA reads as TGTGCCAGCAGACGAGAAGCGACAGGGGTTGGGACCGGGGAGCTGTTTTTT.

This clone was detected only a few times. This same CDR3 is encoded by further DNA sequences in the sample. This chain connects TRBV7-3 to TRBJ2-1, with 10 bases that match TRBD1. CDR1 is SGHTA and CDR2 is FQGTGA in the germline V gene. V was pared by 4 bases and J by 7 bases, with 1 base of the junction left unmatched. The CDR3 sequence is 13 residues long. The CDR3 DNA reads as TGTGCCAGCAGCTCGGGACAGGGGAATGAGCAGTTCTTC. Residues: CASSSGQGNEQFF.

This clone showed up just once. V is TRBV11-2 and J is TRBJ2-5; D is undetermined. Per the germline V gene, CDR1 is SGHAT and CDR2 is FQNNGV. Trimming removed 7 bases from V and 5 bases from J, with 17 bases in between. The CDR3 is made up of 14 amino acids. The CDR3 region is CASTHTTARETQYF. CDR3 in DNA: TGTGCCAGCACCCACACGACGGCCCGGGAGACCCAGTACTTC. The variable domain in full, with the rest retrieved from reference TRBV11-2 and TRBJ2-5, is EAGVAQSPRYKIIEKRQSVAFWCNPISGHATLYWYQQILGQGPKLLIQFQNNGVVDDSQLPKDRFSAERLKGVDSTLKIQPAKLEDSAVYLCASTHTTARETQYFGPGTRLLVL.

DNA for the CDR3: TGTGCCAGCAGTCCCGGGGGGAGCCTACGAGAGCAGTACTTC. This translates into CASSPGGSLREQYF. V and J are TRBV7-2 and TRBJ2-7; 7 bases map to TRBD2. This CDR3 comprises 14 residues. Losses at the gene ends were 6 bases for V and 7 bases for J; bases not matched to a gene: 12. Per germline, CDR1 SGHTA and CDR2 FQGNSA.

This chain links TRBV2 with TRBJ2-3; 10 nucleotides match TRBD1. Looked up from germline, CDR1 is SNHLY and CDR2 is FYNNEI. This CDR3 is built from 13 residues. J gave up 4 bases and V 6 bases, and 1 base lay outside the gene matches. The CDR3 region has the DNA TGTGCCAGCAGGACAGGGGGCCCAGATACGCAGTATTTT. Its translation: CASRTGGPDTQYF.

V usage is TRBV27 and J usage is TRBJ2-1; tentatively, D is TRBD1 or TRBD2 (6 bases each). The CDR3 length is 17 residues. CDR1 is MNHEY and CDR2 is SMNVEV in the germline V gene (reference sequence). V lost 5 bases and J lost 0, with 17 bases in between. CDR3 sequence reads: CASSPRGGTSSYNEQFF. The DNA for the CDR3 is TGTGCCAGCAGTCCCCGGGGCGGGACAAGCTCCTACAATGAGCAGTTCTTC.

V and J are TRBV11-2 and TRBJ2-1; D gene unclear. The ends were cut back, 3 bases at V and 6 bases at J, with 9 bases in the middle. Germline V gene sequence: CDR1 SGHAT, CDR2 FQNNGV. The CDR3 runs to 13 residues. For the CDR3, the DNA is TGTGCCAGCAGCTTTGAGGTGGGCAATGAGCAGTTCTTC. Translation: CASSFEVGNEQFF. The whole variable domain, filled in from reference TRBV11-2 and TRBJ2-1, reads EAGVAQSPRYKIIEKRQSVAFWCNPISGHATLYWYQQILGQGPKLLIQFQNNGVVDDSQLPKDRFSAERLKGVDSTLKIQPAKLEDSAVYLCASSFEVGNEQFFGPGTRLTVL.

The chain is built from TRBV7-8 and TRBJ1-2, with 8 bases that match TRBD1. The CDR3 is 15 amino acids. CDR1 is SGHVS, CDR2 FQNEAQ, per germline. The trim removed 5 bases at V and 2 bases at J, leaving 7 bases unmatched. CDR3 in DNA: TGTGCCAGCAGCCTAGACAGGGGACGAAACTATGGCTACACCTTC. Encoded protein: CASSLDRGRNYGYTF.

The chain recombines TRBV5-1 with TRBJ2-7, with 7 bases that match TRBD2. The V and J ends lost 5 bases and 6 bases, in that order; junction bases with no gene match: 5. Germline lookup yields CDR1 SGHRS and CDR2 YFSETQ. This CDR3 is built from 12 residues. CDR3 amino acids: CASRNSGPEQYF. The CDR3 DNA sequence: TGCGCCAGCAGAAATAGCGGGCCCGAGCAGTACTTC. Together with reference TRBV5-1 and TRBJ2-7, the CDR3 gives the full variable domain: KAGVTQTPRYLIKTRGQQVTLSCSPISGHRSVSWYQQTPGQGLQFLFEYFSETQRNKGNFPGRFSGRQFSNSRSEMNVSTLELGDSALYLCASRNSGPEQYFGPGTRLTVT.

The chain carries TRBV2 and TRBJ2-5, with TRBD1 matching over 7 bases. V trimming: 7 bases; J trimming: 3 bases; junction bases outside the gene matches: 8. The CDR3 loop spans 14 amino acids. Germline CDR1 reads SNHLY; CDR2 reads FYNNEI. CDR3 protein: CASKGEGAKETQYF. DNA of the CDR3: TGTGCCAGCAAAGGCGAGGGGGCGAAAGAGACCCAGTACTTC.

The chain joins TRBV11-2 to TRBJ1-2, with D unclear. Per germline, CDR1 SGHAT and CDR2 FQNNGV. V lost 5 bases, J lost 6 bases, and 25 bases lay in between. This CDR3 has 17 amino acids. CDR3 in DNA: TGTGCCAGCAGCCGAGCCTTGGCTACGGCCGAGTCTAATGGCTACACCTTC. It specifies CASSRALATAESNGYTF. Using reference TRBV11-2 and TRBJ1-2 for the parts outside the CDR3, the full variable domain is EAGVAQSPRYKIIEKRQSVAFWCNPISGHATLYWYQQILGQGPKLLIQFQNNGVVDDSQLPKDRFSAERLKGVDSTLKIQPAKLEDSAVYLCASSRALATAESNGYTFGSGTRLTVV.

The chain is built from TRBV6-1 and TRBJ2-7; 8 positions agree with TRBD1. Losses at the gene ends were 5 bases for V and 1 base for J; bases not matched to a gene: 7. This CDR3 has 15 residues. CDR1 and CDR2 from the germline V gene are MNHNS and SASEGT. The CDR3, as DNA: TGTGCCAGCAGTTCCCGACAGGGGTTATCCTACGAGCAGTACTTC. Its protein is CASSSRQGLSYEQYF.

This chain joins TRBV6-5 and TRBJ1-3; D remains unclear. The CDR3 loop spans 14 amino acids. Trimming removed 0 bases at V and 3 bases at J, with 6 bases between. The V gene's germline CDR1 is MNHEY and CDR2 SVGAGI. The CDR3 here is CASSYSGNGNTIYF. Written as DNA, the CDR3 is TGTGCCAGCAGTTACTCAGGGAATGGAAACACCATATATTTT.

The rearrangement uses TRBV7-8 and TRBJ2-4; 9 nucleotides line up with TRBD2. There are 15 residues in the CDR3. Per germline, CDR1 SGHVS and CDR2 FQNEAQ. V lost 1 base, J lost 7 bases, and 5 bases stayed unmatched. CDR3 sequence (DNA): TGTGCCAGCAGCTTAGGGGCTAGCGGGGTGAACATTCAGTACTTC. Translating it yields CASSLGASGVNIQYF.

This chain uses TRBV11-2 with TRBJ1-1; D not resolved. Germline CDR1 and CDR2: SGHAT and FQNNGV. Deletions cut 4 bases from V and 9 bases from J, with 15 bases between. This CDR3 has 13 residues. DNA for the CDR3: TGTGCCAGCAGCTCAACGCCATCCGGGAAAGCTTTCTTT. This sequence encodes CASSSTPSGKAFF.

The chain links TRBV7-9 to TRBJ2-7, with no clear D. Germline lookup yields CDR1 SEHNR and CDR2 FQNEAQ (reference sequence). This CDR3 contains 16 residues. The ends were cut back, 4 bases at V and 3 bases at J, with 19 bases in the middle. CDR3 bases: TGTGCCAGCAGCTCTCGGCCGCTCAAAGCCAACTACGAGCAGTACTTC. Translation: CASSSRPLKANYEQYF.

The V and J genes are TRBV27 and TRBJ2-1; 7 bases line up with TRBD2. Germline CDR1 is MNHEY and CDR2 is SMNVEV (reference sequence). CDR3 length: 14 residues. V lost 8 bases, J lost 2 bases, and 6 bases stayed unmatched. As DNA, the CDR3 is TGTGCCAGCGGGGGGGACGGTACCTACAATGAGCAGTTCTTC. It is translated as CASGGDGTYNEQFF.

J is TRBJ2-5 and V is TRBV4-1; D uncertain. The germline V and J ends were trimmed by 2 bases and 5 bases, with 6 bases remaining between them. The CDR3 loop spans 12 amino acids. Germline values: CDR1 MGHRA, CDR2 YSYEKL. CDR3 sequence (DNA): TGCGCCAGCAGCCAACCTTGGGAGACCCAGTACTTC. This translates into CASSQPWETQYF.

This clone was detected a few times. The V and J genes are TRBV6-1 and TRBJ1-5, with TRBD1 matching 11 bases. The germline CDR1 and CDR2 sequences are MNHNS and SASEGT. The CDR3 is 13 amino acids. The trim removed 6 bases at V and 5 bases at J, leaving 0 bases unmatched. For the CDR3, the DNA is TGTGCCAGCAGGGGACAGGGGGATCAGCCCCAGCATTTT. Its protein is CASRGQGDQPQHF.

This clone was detected only a few times. The chain carries TRBV19 and TRBJ2-5; 10 bases fit TRBD1. Germline CDR1 and CDR2: LNHDA and SQIVND (reference sequence). With V trimmed by 5 bases and J by 0 bases, 6 bases remained unmatched. This CDR3 region has 16 residues. CDR3 loop: CASSSGTGVYQETQYF. CDR3 DNA sequence: TGTGCCAGTAGTTCCGGGACAGGGGTATACCAAGAGACCCAGTACTTC.

This chain connects TRBV28 to TRBJ1-2; D is unresolved. Trimming took off 3 bases at V and 6 bases at J, with 26 bases between the two ends. The CDR3 spans 18 residues. In germline, CDR1 is MDHEN, CDR2 SYDVKM. CDR3 bases: TGTGCCAGCAGTTTGCCATCATTCCCGGGCAAAACCAAAAATGGCTACACCTTC. Translated: CASSLPSFPGKTKNGYTF.

This clone was recorded a few times. The V gene is TRBV27, the J gene TRBJ1-2, with D perhaps TRBD1 (6 bases). The CDR3 runs 16 residues. Germline CDR1 MNHEY, CDR2 SMNVEV (reference sequence). V was clipped by 0 bases and J by 4 bases, with 15 bases between them. CDR3 residues: CASSLSGTSSSYGYTF. CDR3 DNA: TGTGCCAGCAGTTTATCCGGGACATCCAGCTCCTATGGCTACACCTTC.

CDR3 sequence: CASSDLGGRASEQFF. The CDR3, as DNA: TGTGCCAGCAGTGATCTGGGCGGGAGGGCCTCTGAGCAGTTCTTC. The gene calls are TRBV6-4 and TRBJ2-1; 9 bases fit TRBD2. The CDR3 is 15 amino acids. Germline assignment: CDR1 MRHNA and CDR2 SNTAGT. Trimming took 3 bases from V and 9 from J; bases not matched to a gene: 9.

V is TRBV18 and J is TRBJ1-2; D not certain. V lost 5 bases to trimming and J lost 7 bases, with 20 bases between them. Per the germline V gene, CDR1 is KGHSH and CDR2 is LQKENI. The CDR3 loop spans 15 amino acids. CDR3: CASSEFRTEGSGYTF. The CDR3 region has the DNA TGTGCCAGCTCAGAATTTAGGACGGAAGGCTCTGGCTACACCTTC.

The chain is built from TRBV19 and TRBJ1-1, with D perhaps matching TRBD1 (5 bases). Germline V gives CDR1 LNHDA, CDR2 SQIVND (reference sequence). This CDR3 has 14 amino acids. The ends were cut back, 3 bases at V and 3 bases at J, with 11 bases in the middle. The CDR3 bases are TGTGCCAGTAGTATTCATGGGGGTGACACTGAAGCTTTCTTT. Translated, it gives CASSIHGGDTEAFF.